These 14 T cell receptor beta chains share one sample of origin, sequenced in a study of vaccination and CD4 T cells after COVID-19. Cultured CD4+ T-cell DNA underwent Oncomine TCR Beta short-read sequencing. TCRdb fed the PCR reads into MiXCR, producing one record per CDR3 protein. The sample has roughly 15,000 distinct CDR3 sequences, over 50% seen once. The treatment here: roughly nine-day PBMC culture with coronavirus spike peptide pools or control peptides (ViraFEST assay). These receptors lack a known antigen. The sequencing sample was made of CD4+ T cells from blood, cultured in vitro. These receptors were obtained from a human donor who had recovered from COVID-19.

The chain recombines TRBV30 with TRBJ1-2; D might be TRBD1 (5 bases). The CDR3 contains 13 residues. V lost 8 bases, J lost 9 bases, and 22 bases lay in between. Germline V gives CDR1 GTSNPN, CDR2 SVGIG (reference sequence). As DNA, the CDR3 is TGTGCCCTCAAAGCCCCCCCGGGACGAAGCTACACCTTC. Translated, it gives CALKAPPGRSYTF.

This clonotype came up a few times. This chain uses TRBV15 with TRBJ1-2; TRBD1 matches 12 bases. This CDR3 contains 18 residues. Germline CDR1 LNHNV, CDR2 YYDKDF (reference sequence). V was clipped by 3 bases and J by 3 bases; unmatched bases: 11. The CDR3 DNA is TGTGCCACCAGCAGTGCTCCGGGACAGGGGGCGGACGACTATGGCTACACCTTC. Amino acid sequence: CATSSAPGQGADDYGYTF.

The chain links TRBV5-1 to TRBJ2-5; 11 nucleotides match TRBD2. Germline V lookup: CDR1 SGHRS, CDR2 YFSETQ. V lost 4 bases to trimming and J lost 3 bases; unmatched junction nucleotides: 5. The CDR3 extends over 15 amino acids. The CDR3 DNA follows: TGCGCCAGCAGCCCTCTAGCGGGAGGAGAAGAGACCCAGTACTTC. Encoded protein: CASSPLAGGEETQYF.

This clonotype showed up just a few times. The V call is TRBV7-3, the J call TRBJ2-3; tentatively, D is TRBD1 or TRBD2 (5 bases each). Trimming took off 2 bases at V and 0 bases at J, with 9 bases between the two ends. The germline gives CDR1 SGHTA, CDR2 FQGTGA. The CDR3 has 15 amino acids. CDR3 sequence reads: CASSLGTHSTDTQYF. The DNA for the CDR3 is TGTGCCAGCAGCTTAGGGACGCACAGCACAGATACGCAGTATTTT.

This clonotype was recorded a few times. The chain combines TRBV12-3 or TRBV12-4 with TRBJ1-2, with D tentatively TRBD1 (5 bases). The CDR3 totals 13 residues. The V and J ends lost 1 base and 7 bases respectively, with 10 bases between them. CDR3 nucleotides: TGTGCCAGCAGTTTAGGGGGGTCTGGTGGCTACACCTTC. Translating gives CASSLGGSGGYTF.

This sequence joins TRBV6-1 and TRBJ2-1; TRBD1 agrees at 8 bases. V dropped 6 bases and J dropped 8; count of bases not matched to a gene: 12. Germline V lookup: CDR1 MNHNS, CDR2 SASEGT. This CDR3 spans 15 amino acids. CDR3 residues: CASSTQYAGGHEQFF. The CDR3 nucleotides are TGTGCCAGCAGCACTCAATATGCAGGGGGCCATGAGCAGTTCTTC.

The chain recombines TRBV4-1 with TRBJ2-5; 9 nucleotides line up with TRBD1. In germline, CDR1 is MGHRA, CDR2 YSYEKL. V lost 2 bases to trimming and J lost 4 bases; unmatched junction nucleotides: 11. This CDR3 is built from 17 residues. The CDR3 region has the DNA TGCGCCAGCAGCCAAATAACAGGGGGCGGGCTGGGAGAGACCCAGTACTTC. Its translation: CASSQITGGGLGETQYF.

This clonotype turned up a few times. The rearrangement links TRBV6-1 to TRBJ2-7; 8 bases align to TRBD2. From germline, CDR1 is MNHNS and CDR2 SASEGT. With V trimmed by 6 bases and J by 7 bases, 8 bases remained unmatched. This CDR3 is built from 13 residues. CDR3 loop: CASSPGVAGEQYF. Written as DNA, the CDR3 is TGTGCCAGCAGCCCCGGAGTAGCGGGGGAGCAGTACTTC.

V is TRBV6-1 and J is TRBJ1-4; perhaps TRBD1 as D (6 bases). Germline V gene sequence: CDR1 MNHNS, CDR2 SASEGT. V lost 6 bases, J lost 8 bases, and 19 bases lay in between. This CDR3 comprises 15 residues. The CDR3: CASRERGQRGEKLFF. In DNA, the CDR3 is TGTGCCAGCAGGGAGAGAGGACAAAGGGGGGAAAAACTGTTTTTT.

This clonotype was seen a handful of times. The chain recombines TRBV2 with TRBJ1-5, with no clear D. Germline CDR1 reads SNHLY; CDR2 reads FYNNEI. V lost 1 base to trimming and J lost 0 bases, with 4 bases between them. There are 14 residues in the CDR3. The CDR3 loop is CASSEVNSNQPQHF. The CDR3 DNA sequence: TGTGCCAGCAGTGAAGTAAATAGCAATCAGCCCCAGCATTTT.

The V call is TRBV27, the J call TRBJ1-2; TRBD1 matches at 9 bases. With 4 bases clipped from V and 8 bases from J, the junction kept 5 bases outside the gene matches. Germline CDR1 reads MNHEY; CDR2 reads SMNVEV (reference sequence). CDR3 length equals 13 residues. The CDR3 loop reads CASSYRTGEGYTF. The CDR3 DNA sequence: TGTGCCAGCAGTTACCGGACAGGGGAGGGCTACACCTTC.

The chain recombines TRBV2 with TRBJ1-4, with D perhaps matching TRBD1 (6 bases). Germline CDR1 SNHLY, CDR2 FYNNEI. This CDR3 has 15 amino acids. Trimming took off 6 bases at V and 8 bases at J, with 19 bases between the two ends. DNA for the CDR3: TGTGCCAGCAGATCCGGACAGTATAGGGGAGAAAAACTGTTTTTT. Protein sequence: CASRSGQYRGEKLFF.

V gene TRBV11-2 combines with J gene TRBJ2-3, with D perhaps matching TRBD1 or TRBD2 (6 bases each). This CDR3 spans 15 amino acids. The V end lost 1 base, the J end lost 4 bases, and 12 bases lay between the germline ends. Germline V gene sequence: CDR1 SGHAT, CDR2 FQNNGV. CDR3 region: CASSLGGALADTQYF. CDR3 nucleotides: TGTGCCAGCAGCTTAGGGGGGGCCCTTGCAGATACGCAGTATTTT.

The V call is TRBV6-2 or TRBV6-3, the J call TRBJ2-7; TRBD2 might be the D (6 bases). CDR1 MNHEY and CDR2 SVGEGT come from the germline V gene. Between the trimmed V and J ends, which lost 2 bases and 7 bases, there was a span of 15 bases. The CDR3 covers 14 residues. DNA of the CDR3: TGTGCCAGCAGTTACGGGACTCTCCTTTTGGAGCAGTACTTC. This codes for CASSYGTLLLEQYF.